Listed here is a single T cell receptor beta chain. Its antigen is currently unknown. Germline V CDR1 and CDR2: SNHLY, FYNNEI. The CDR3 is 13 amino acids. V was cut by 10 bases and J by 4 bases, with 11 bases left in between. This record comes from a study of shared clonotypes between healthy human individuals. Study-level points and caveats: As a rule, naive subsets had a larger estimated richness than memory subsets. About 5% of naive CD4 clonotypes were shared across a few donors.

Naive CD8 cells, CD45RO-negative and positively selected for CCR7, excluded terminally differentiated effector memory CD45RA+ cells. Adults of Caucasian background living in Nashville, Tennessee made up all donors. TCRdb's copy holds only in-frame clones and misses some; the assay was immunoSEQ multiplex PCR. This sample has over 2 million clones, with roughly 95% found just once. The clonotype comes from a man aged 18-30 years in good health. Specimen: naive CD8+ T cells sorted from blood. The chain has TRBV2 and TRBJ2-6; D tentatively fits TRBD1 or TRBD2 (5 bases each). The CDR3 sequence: CAKLRDGANVLTF. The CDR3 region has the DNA TGTGCCAAATTACGGGACGGGGCCAACGTCCTGACTTTC.